A selection of T cell receptor beta chains follows, all from one sample in a study of beta chain features in type 1 diabetes. This table comes from immunoSEQ multiplex PCR, and its TCRdb copy is limited to in-frame clones, with some not included. The data contain around 300,000 clones, around 7.8% of them singletons. Sequences were obtained from central memory CD4+ T cells from blood. The receptors come from a woman between 18 and 30 years old in good health. Each CDR3 is given without its conserved first and last residue. D genes are given only for firm matches.

V gene,J gene,D gene,CDR3 protein
TRBV6-1,TRBJ2-7,-,ASGADPYEQY
TRBV7-2,TRBJ2-2,TRBD2,ASSLEGTTTGELF
TRBV4-2,TRBJ1-2,-,ASSQETGSYRYGYT
TRBV5-6,TRBJ2-1,-,ASSRLGPRGHEQF
TRBV7-2,TRBJ2-5,TRBD2,ASSLSSRSGETQY
TRBV6-5,TRBJ2-1,-,ASRTYNEQF
TRBV7-8,TRBJ1-2,TRBD1,ASSLGASQGLYGYT
TRBV18,TRBJ2-7,-,ASSPASRGAYEQY
TRBV27,TRBJ1-5,-,ASSLQGNQPQH
TRBV7-9,TRBJ1-1,-,ASSLGTSNIAF
TRBV30,TRBJ2-3,TRBD1,AWETGGTDTQY
TRBV12-5,TRBJ2-5,TRBD2,ASGPGLAGGFGETQY
TRBV7-2,TRBJ1-3,-,ASSLTSPGTTGNTIY
TRBV7-2,TRBJ2-2,TRBD1,ASSADRTNTGELF
TRBV2,TRBJ2-5,-,ASSVGGATETQY
TRBV6-5,TRBJ2-4,TRBD2,ASSLLAGAKNIQY
TRBV29-1,TRBJ2-3,-,SVEMGTSTDTQY
TRBV29-1,TRBJ1-2,TRBD1,SVRQGIYGYT
TRBV28,TRBJ1-5,TRBD1,ASRSSDRANQPQH
TRBV2,TRBJ2-2,-,ASGLQGIGELF
TRBV4-3,TRBJ1-1,TRBD1,ASSQLRGDTEAF
TRBV11-3,TRBJ2-5,-,ASSPTLGETQY
TRBV28,TRBJ1-2,-,ASSLQTTVYT
TRBV7-2,TRBJ2-5,-,ASSFFQPGRETQY
TRBV5-1,TRBJ1-4,-,ASSSRGEKLF